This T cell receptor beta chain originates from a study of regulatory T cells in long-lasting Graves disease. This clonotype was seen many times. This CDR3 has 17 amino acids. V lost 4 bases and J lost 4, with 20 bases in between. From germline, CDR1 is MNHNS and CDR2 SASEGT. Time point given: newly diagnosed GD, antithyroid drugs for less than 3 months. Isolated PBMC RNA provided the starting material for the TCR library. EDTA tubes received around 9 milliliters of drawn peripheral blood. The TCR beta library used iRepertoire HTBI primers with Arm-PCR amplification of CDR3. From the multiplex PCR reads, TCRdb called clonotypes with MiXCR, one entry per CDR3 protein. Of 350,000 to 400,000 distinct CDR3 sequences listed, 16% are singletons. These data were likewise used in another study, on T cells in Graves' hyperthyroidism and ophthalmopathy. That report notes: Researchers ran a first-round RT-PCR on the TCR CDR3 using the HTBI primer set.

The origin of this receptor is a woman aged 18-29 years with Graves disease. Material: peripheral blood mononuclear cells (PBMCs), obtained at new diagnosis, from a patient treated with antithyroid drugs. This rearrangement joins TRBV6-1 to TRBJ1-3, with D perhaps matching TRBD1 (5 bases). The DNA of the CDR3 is TGTGCCAGCAGTGGCGGGACGCGCCGTAGGGGAGGAAACACCATATATTTT. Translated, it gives CASSGGTRRRGGNTIYF.